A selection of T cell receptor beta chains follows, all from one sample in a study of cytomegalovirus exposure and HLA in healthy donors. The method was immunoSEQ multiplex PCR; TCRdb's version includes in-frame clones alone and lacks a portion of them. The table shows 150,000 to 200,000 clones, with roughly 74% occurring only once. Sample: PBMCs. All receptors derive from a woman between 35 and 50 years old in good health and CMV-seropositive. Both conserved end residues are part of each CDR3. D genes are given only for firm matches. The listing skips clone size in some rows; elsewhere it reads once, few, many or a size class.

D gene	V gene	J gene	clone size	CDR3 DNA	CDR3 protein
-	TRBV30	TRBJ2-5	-	TGTGCCTGGAGCCCCTCGGCTAGCGTAGAGGAGACCCAGTACTTC	CAWSPSASVEETQYF
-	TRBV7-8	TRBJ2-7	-	TGTGCCAGCAGCTTAAGCCAGGGTCTTGGGTACGAGCAGTACTTC	CASSLSQGLGYEQYF
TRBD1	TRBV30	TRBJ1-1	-	TGTGCCTGGAGGGACAGGACGGACACTGAAGCTTTCTTT	CAWRDRTDTEAFF
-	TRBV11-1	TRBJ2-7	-	TGTGCCAGCAGCTTTTCGGCCGCGAGGATGTGTTTCCGGTACTTC	CASSFSAARMCFRYF
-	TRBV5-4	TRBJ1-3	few	TGTGCCAGCAGCTTGTGGCAGGCGGGGAACACCATATATTTT	CASSLWQAGNTIYF
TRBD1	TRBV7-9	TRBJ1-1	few	TGTTCCAGCAGCTTGCGACAGGGGGGAAACACTGAAGCTTTCTTT	CSSSLRQGGNTEAFF
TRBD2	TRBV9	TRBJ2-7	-	TGTGCCAGCAGCGTAGTACTAGCGGGAGGCGAGCAGTACTTC	CASSVVLAGGEQYF
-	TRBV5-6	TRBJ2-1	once	TGTGCCAGCAGCTTCCAGCGCAATGAGCAGTTCTTC	CASSFQRNEQFF
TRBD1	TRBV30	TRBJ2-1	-	TGTGCCTGGAGTGCCGGGACAGGCTCCTACAATGAGCAGTTCTTC	CAWSAGTGSYNEQFF
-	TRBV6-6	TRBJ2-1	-	TGTGCCAGCAGTTACCTCAATGAGCAGTTCTTC	CASSYLNEQFF
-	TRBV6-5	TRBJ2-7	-	TGTGCCAGCAGGCAACAGGGTACCCACGAGCAGTACTTC	CASRQQGTHEQYF
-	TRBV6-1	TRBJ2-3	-	TGTGCGTCCAGGCAGGAAACCACAGATACGCAGTATTTT	CASRQETTDTQYF
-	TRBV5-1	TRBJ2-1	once	TGCGCCAGCAGCTTGTTACAGGTCTACAATGAGCAGTTCTTC	CASSLLQVYNEQFF
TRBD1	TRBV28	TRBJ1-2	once	TGTGCCAGCAGCTTAGGCCGGGACAGCTACCTTGATACCTATGGCTACACCTTC	CASSLGRDSYLDTYGYTF
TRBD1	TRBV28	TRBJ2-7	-	TGTGCCAGCAGCAGGGGACAGGGGGTTTACGAGCAGTACTTC	CASSRGQGVYEQYF
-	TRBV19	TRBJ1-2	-	TGTGCCAGTAGTATAGCTTATTCTGACAGGTGCACCTTC	CASSIAYSDRCTF
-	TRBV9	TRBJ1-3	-	TGTGCCAGCAGCTCCATGGAGGCTATCTCTGGAAACACCATATATTTT	CASSSMEAISGNTIYF
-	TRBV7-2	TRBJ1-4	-	TGTGCCAGCAGCTTCTCGGGACTTGCAACTAATGAAAAACTGTTTTTT	CASSFSGLATNEKLFF
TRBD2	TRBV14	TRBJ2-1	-	TGTGCCAGCAGCCAATCTCCGGGACTAGCGGGAGCGATTGAGCAGTTCTTC	CASSQSPGLAGAIEQFF
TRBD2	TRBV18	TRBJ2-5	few	TGTGCCAGCTCTAGCGGGACCCAAGAGACCCAGTACTTC	CASSSGTQETQYF
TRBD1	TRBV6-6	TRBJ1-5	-	TGTGCCAGCAGTTCATCAGGGGGCGCGGGTCAGCCCCAGCATTTT	CASSSSGGAGQPQHF
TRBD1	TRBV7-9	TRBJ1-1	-	TGTGCCAGCAGCTTTCAGGGGGCGCGGGTCGAAGCTTTCTTT	CASSFQGARVEAFF
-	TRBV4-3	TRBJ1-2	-	TGCGCCAGCAGCCCCGGAGGGCAGGTCCTTAAGGGCTACACCTTC	CASSPGGQVLKGYTF
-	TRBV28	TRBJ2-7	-	TGTGCCAGCACCGGAGGTTACGAGCAGTACTTC	CASTGGYEQYF
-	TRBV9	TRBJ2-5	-	TGTGCCAGCAGCGTATACGGGGATTTAGGGGAGACCCAGTACTTC	CASSVYGDLGETQYF
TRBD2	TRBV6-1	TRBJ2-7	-	TGTGCCAGCAGTGAAGTGACTAGCGGGAGTACCTACGAGCAGTACTTC	CASSEVTSGSTYEQYF
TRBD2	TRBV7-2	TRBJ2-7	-	TGTGCCAGCAGCTCCGGACTAGCGGGGGCTTACTCCTACGAGCAGTACTTC	CASSSGLAGAYSYEQYF
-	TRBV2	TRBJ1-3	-	TGTGCCAGCAGTGCCACTGGAAACACCATATATTTT	CASSATGNTIYF
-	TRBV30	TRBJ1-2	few	TGTGCCTGGAAAGGGGGAGGGAGTGTAAGCTACACCTTC	CAWKGGGSVSYTF
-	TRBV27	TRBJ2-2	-	TGTGCCAGCAGTAACATTAACACCGGGGAGCTGTTTTTT	CASSNINTGELFF
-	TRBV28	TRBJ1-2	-	TGTGCCAGCAAGACAGGCTATGGCTACACCTTC	CASKTGYGYTF